One T cell receptor beta chain is described in this entry. Its antigen is undetermined. Within the sample, other DNA sequences also encode this same CDR3. Generated by immunoSEQ multiplex PCR, the TCRdb table keeps only in-frame clones and is missing some. The data hold about 390,000 clones, with roughly 90% observed a single time. J lost 4 bases, V lost 5 bases, and 4 bases had no gene match. Germline CDR1 SNHLY, CDR2 FYNNEI. CDR3 length: 15 amino acids. The sample comes from a study of Ad26.COV2.S vaccination and SARS-CoV-2 variants. Study outcomes and limitations: Vaccine recipients posted higher spike-specific TCR breadth than their placebo counterparts.

The treatment here: approximately 18 received Ad26.COV2.S at low or high dose, single or two shots; 5 received placebo; per-sample allocation not given. Specimens were obtained on day 63 following the first vaccine or placebo injection. As its vector, the vaccine had Ad26, which expressed Wuhan-strain SARS-CoV-2 spike. Sequences were derived from peripheral blood, sampled in a trial of Ad26.COV2.S vaccine versus placebo. The clonotype was recovered from a person between 18 and 60 years old who received the Ad26.COV2.S COVID-19 vaccine or a placebo. The chain carries TRBV2 and TRBJ2-1; 11 nucleotides match TRBD2. The CDR3 DNA sequence: TGTGCCAGCAGTCCCACTAGCGGGGGTTACAATGAGCAGTTCTTC. Its protein is CASSPTSGGYNEQFF.